This T cell receptor (beta chain) was captured by sequencing in a study of cytomegalovirus exposure and HLA in healthy donors. Assay used: immunoSEQ multiplex PCR; TCRdb lists only in-frame clones, some missing. The sample contains around 49,000 clones, roughly 92% of which appear only once. The V end lost 2 bases, the J end lost 10 bases, and 15 bases lay between the germline ends. The CDR3 has 13 residues. Germline CDR1 is MNHEY and CDR2 is SVGAGI. The rearrangement links TRBV6-5 to TRBJ2-7; a weak D match, TRBD1 (6 bases). Sequenced sample: PBMCs. The clonotype was recovered from a man younger than 35 in good health and CMV-seronegative. The CDR3 bases are TGTGCCAGCAGTTACCGAGGGACAAGCAGACAGTACTTC. Translated, it gives CASSYRGTSRQYF.